Presented here are 26 T cell receptor beta chains from one specimen sequenced in a study of T cells expressing NK-cell markers. No DNA is given; TCRdb re-called the 5' RACE reads and lists each CDR3 protein once. This sample lists 400,000 to 550,000 distinct CDR3 sequences; its ten largest clones have 7.3%. Material for sequencing was blood T cells: a sorted CD56 or NKG2C T cell subset, CD4+ or CD8+ T cells, or bulk PBMC T cells (not recorded which). The source of these receptors is a woman aged 18 to 69 in good health.

V is TRBV4-3 and J is TRBJ2-2. CDR1 is LGHNA and CDR2 is YSLEER in the germline V gene. There are 15 residues in the CDR3. This CDR3 reads CASSQSRYYTGELFF.

The gene calls are TRBV18 and TRBJ2-1; TCRdb names TRBD1, which stays unverified in the absence of DNA. CDR1 and CDR2 from the germline V gene are KGHSH and LQKENI. This CDR3 has 16 residues. This CDR3 is CASSVPGQGAYNEQFF.

V is TRBV7-6 and J is TRBJ2-2; with no DNA, the TCRdb D assignment of TRBD1 cannot be verified. The CDR3 length is 17 residues. The V gene's germline CDR1 is SGHVS and CDR2 FNYEAQ. This chain's CDR3 is CASSPFSGGDNTGELFF.

V gene TRBV9 combines with J gene TRBJ2-2. The length of the CDR3 is 15 residues. In germline, CDR1 is SGDLS, CDR2 YYNGEE. This chain's CDR3 is CASSVATEGTGELFF.

V usage is TRBV20-1 and J usage is TRBJ1-1. The CDR3 length is 13 residues. Germline loops: CDR1 DFQATT, CDR2 SNEGSKA (reference sequence). The CDR3 spells CSAGWAMNTEAFF.

The chain joins TRBV19 to TRBJ2-1; TCRdb outputs TRBD2, but without DNA this stays unchecked. From germline, CDR1 is LNHDA and CDR2 SQIVND (reference sequence). This CDR3 is 18 amino acids long. CDR3 sequence reads: CASSIDSTRASSYNEQFF.

The rearrangement links TRBV2 to TRBJ2-1; TCRdb's D gene call, TRBD2, goes unchecked for lack of DNA. CDR3 size: 15 residues. The V gene's germline CDR1 is SNHLY and CDR2 FYNNEI. The CDR3 protein is CATTGLVGSYNEQFF.

V and J are TRBV7-2 and TRBJ1-2; the D gene TCRdb calls, TRBD1, cannot be checked with no DNA. The CDR3 has 16 residues. Per the germline V gene, CDR1 is SGHTA and CDR2 is FQGNSA. CDR3: CASKPGGTEKRYGYTF.

The genes are TRBV6-1 and TRBJ2-5; with no DNA, the TCRdb D assignment of TRBD2 cannot be verified. Germline V gene lookup returns CDR1 MNHNS and CDR2 SASEGT. There are 15 residues in the CDR3. CDR3 residues: CASGRTDVPGETQYF.

The chain uses TRBV7-3 and TRBJ2-2; TCRdb picks TRBD1, but there is no DNA to check that call. Germline V gene lookup returns CDR1 SGHTA and CDR2 FQGTGA. CDR3 length: 15 amino acids. CDR3 protein: CASSLRGQNTGELFF.

The chain recombines TRBV12-3 or TRBV12-4 with TRBJ1-2; as DNA is missing, the TRBD1 call by TCRdb cannot be tested. The CDR3 has 13 amino acids. The CDR3 sequence: CASKWGGDYGYTF.

The chain combines TRBV6-5 with TRBJ2-1. The CDR3 covers 13 residues. The germline V gene encodes CDR1 MNHEY and CDR2 SVGAGI. The CDR3 protein is CASSYAEDNEQFF.

The chain recombines TRBV20-1 with TRBJ2-1; TCRdb's D call of TRBD1 is untestable without DNA. Germline V gene sequence: CDR1 DFQATT, CDR2 SNEGSKA (reference sequence). The CDR3 consists of 14 residues. CDR3 amino acids: CSALGQGDFNEQFF.

This rearrangement joins TRBV6-5 to TRBJ2-1. This CDR3 is built from 16 residues. The germline V gene encodes CDR1 MNHEY and CDR2 SVGAGI. The CDR3 region is CASSYGQRGPYNEQFF.

V usage is TRBV20-1 and J usage is TRBJ2-1; absent DNA, TCRdb's TRBD2 call cannot be checked. The CDR3 spans 17 residues. Per the germline V gene, CDR1 is DFQATT and CDR2 is SNEGSKA (reference sequence). CDR3 sequence reads: CSASFSLAGASYNEQFF.

V is TRBV23-1 and J is TRBJ1-5. TRBV23-1 is marked as an open reading frame, function uncertain. This CDR3 is built from 14 residues. This chain's CDR3 is CAKLQADSNQPQHF.

CDR3 protein: CASSTGLADEQYF. This chain links TRBV7-3 with TRBJ2-7; the TCRdb D gene call, TRBD2, has no DNA to confirm it. CDR3 length: 13 amino acids. Germline V CDR1 and CDR2: SGHTA, FQGTGA.

J is TRBJ2-5 and V is TRBV20-1. This CDR3 region has 13 residues. The germline gives CDR1 DFQATT, CDR2 SNEGSKA (reference sequence). CDR3 amino acids: CSARMQYQETQYF.

The rearrangement links TRBV5-1 to TRBJ2-2. This CDR3 comprises 15 residues. Germline assignment: CDR1 SGHRS and CDR2 YFSETQ. The CDR3 sequence: CASSLAVSPTGELFF.

CDR3 amino acids: CASSPTGGRGNTIYF. The chain links TRBV10-2 to TRBJ1-3. The CDR3 length is 15 residues. Germline CDR1 is WSHSY and CDR2 is SAAADI.

This sequence joins TRBV5-4 and TRBJ1-5. Per germline, CDR1 SGHNT and CDR2 YYREEE (reference sequence). The CDR3 is 12 amino acids. The CDR3 loop reads CASTFGSQPQHF. The entire variable domain, with the rest obtained from reference TRBV5-4 and TRBJ1-5, is as follows: ETGVTQSPTHLIKTRGQQVTLRCSSQSGHNTVSWYQQALGQGPQFIFQYYREEENGRGNFPPRFSGLQFPNYSSELNVNALELDDSALYLCASTFGSQPQHFGDGTRLSIL.

V is TRBV10-3 and J is TRBJ1-5; TCRdb lists TRBD1, though no DNA is available to test this call. Per the germline V gene, CDR1 is ENHRY and CDR2 is SYGVKD. This CDR3 is 14 amino acids long. The CDR3 loop is CAISEGQGRQPQHF.

The CDR3: CASSLSTGRRNTIYF. This chain links TRBV3-1 with TRBJ1-3; as DNA is missing, the TRBD1 call by TCRdb cannot be tested. There are 15 residues in the CDR3. CDR1 and CDR2 from the germline V gene are LGHDT and YNNKEL (reference sequence).

The J gene is TRBJ2-3, the V gene TRBV12-3 or TRBV12-4. The length of the CDR3 is 14 residues. CDR3: CASSLARPTDTQYF.

CDR3 loop: CASLKSSYNEQFF. The chain recombines TRBV12-3 or TRBV12-4 with TRBJ2-1. The CDR3 consists of 13 residues.

This chain uses TRBV20-1 with TRBJ2-3; the TCRdb D gene call, TRBD2, has no DNA to confirm it. CDR1 is DFQATT and CDR2 is SNEGSKA in the germline V gene (reference sequence). CDR3 length: 15 residues. CDR3 sequence reads: CSARGGLAGDDTQYF.